This TCR beta chain was sequenced for a study of T cell therapy after organ transplantation. On the study more broadly: T cells were expanded about two weeks with 30 CMV class I/II epitopes.

TCRdb keeps only in-frame clones here, not all; method: immunoSEQ multiplex PCR. The table shows over 20,000 clones, with 84% occurring only once. Time point meaning: 20-29 weeks after completion of therapy. With regard to this clone: What it binds is unknown.

The sample in question was CD8+ T cells from blood, obtained after autologous CMV-specific T cell therapy. This clonotype was sampled from a human patient who had received a solid organ transplant and had CMV disease. These T cells may partly come from the graft donor.

CDR3 sequence (DNA): TGTGCCAGCAGCCAATCAGGACAGACAGATGGCTACACCTTC. Protein: CASSQSGQTDGYTF. The V call is TRBV4-2, the J call TRBJ1-2; maybe TRBD1 (6 bases). Germline CDR1 reads LGHNA; CDR2 reads YNFKEQ. The CDR3 loop spans 14 amino acids. Deletions cut 2 bases from V and 6 bases from J, with 13 bases between.